This section outlines one TCR beta chain sequence together with its context. The sample is drawn from a study of CD8 T cells in Susac syndrome. The V gene end was trimmed by 6 bases and the J gene end by 2 bases; junction bases not matched to a gene: 3. CDR1 MNHNS and CDR2 SASEGT come from the germline V gene. This CDR3 contains 14 residues. It was with random hexamers that about 0.45 to 1 ug RNA was reverse transcribed. With immunoSEQ multiplex PCR, TCR beta CDR3 was amplified across 54 Vbeta and 13 Jbeta. TCRdb itself ran the immunoSEQ multiplex PCR reads through MiXCR, one entry per CDR3 protein. The sample holds some 450,000 distinct CDR3 sequences, more than 80% seen once.

The chain links TRBV6-1 to TRBJ2-7, with 11 positions matching TRBD1. The sequence derives from a human donor with multiple sclerosis. Sequencing was performed on CD8+ T cells from PBMCs. CDR3 in amino acids: CASSRDRGTYEQYF. DNA of the CDR3: TGTGCCAGCAGCCGGGACAGGGGGACCTACGAGCAGTACTTC.